This T cell receptor (beta chain) emerged from a study of T cell clonotyping in hematopoietic cell transplantation. Profiled with immunoSEQ multiplex PCR; TCRdb holds only in-frame clones, not every one. The sample includes tens of thousands of clones, 90% to 96% of them seen just once. The time point was: recipient sample about 28 days before transplant, after cytoreduction. Recipient blood drawn about 28 days pretransplant and days 30, 100, 180 after. The length of the CDR3 is 14 residues. V shed 4 bases, J shed 3 bases, and the junction held 0 bases outside the gene matches. Germline V gene sequence: CDR1 MRHNA, CDR2 SNTAGT. This clone counts as medium-sized (0.01 to 0.1%).

This rearrangement joins TRBV6-4 to TRBJ2-2; 9 nucleotides line up with TRBD1. This specimen was peripheral blood mononuclear cells, taken before stem cell transplant. The TCR originated in a woman aged 50 to 60 with acute myeloid leukemia. Some clones in this sample may be carry-over from other donors' samples. Written as DNA, the CDR3 is TGTGCCAGCAGTGGGACAGGGGACACCGGGGAGCTGTTTTTT. Translation gives CASSGTGDTGELFF.